These T cell receptor beta chains were read from a single sample in a study of blood T cell repertoires in COVID-19. Produced via immunoSEQ multiplex PCR; TCRdb's table is partial and in-frame only. The sample comprises under 300,000 clones, around 87% of which are singletons, and approximately 1.6% rests with the top ten. Material: PBMCs or T cells enriched from blood (not recorded which). The receptors here all came from a woman aged 45-65 years who had recovered from COVID-19. Each CDR3 is given with its conserved first and last residue. The D gene is left open where the match is weak. A clone size is listed for some rows: how often the clone was seen (once, few, many), or a class if it is expanded.

clone_size	v_call	d_call	j_call	cdr3_aa	cdr3_nt
-	TRBV4-2	-	TRBJ1-5	CASSPSGTGDQPQHF	TGTGCCAGCAGCCCCTCCGGGACGGGGGACCAGCCCCAGCATTTT
once	TRBV9	TRBD2	TRBJ2-3	CASSVVTSGGDTQYF	TGTGCCAGCAGCGTAGTTACTAGCGGAGGGGATACGCAGTATTTT
-	TRBV7-2	-	TRBJ1-1	CASSSRQVNTEAFF	TGTGCCAGCAGCTCTCGACAAGTGAACACTGAAGCTTTCTTT
-	TRBV20-1	TRBD1	TRBJ2-7	CSASYRDRGEDEQYF	TGCAGTGCTAGTTACCGGGACAGGGGGGAGGACGAGCAGTACTTC
-	TRBV19	-	TRBJ1-5	CASSMIHNQPQHF	TGTGCCAGTAGTATGATACACAATCAGCCCCAGCATTTT
-	TRBV5-6	TRBD2	TRBJ2-1	CASSPGGGTGMNEQFF	TGTGCCAGCAGTCCGGGAGGCGGGACGGGAATGAATGAGCAGTTCTTC
-	TRBV5-1	-	TRBJ1-1	CASTRGGVRQAMNTEAFF	TGCGCCAGCACCCGAGGGGGGGTTAGACAGGCCATGAACACTGAAGCTTTCTTT
-	TRBV6-2/TRBV6-3	TRBD2	TRBJ2-1	CASSWTSGRNDNEQFF	TGTGCCAGCAGTTGGACTAGCGGGAGGAACGACAATGAGCAGTTCTTC
-	TRBV2	-	TRBJ2-5	CASSWAGVGETQYF	TGTGCCAGCAGCTGGGCAGGGGTCGGAGAGACCCAGTACTTC
-	TRBV5-6	-	TRBJ1-6	CASSFEGFRNSPLHF	TGTGCCAGCAGCTTTGAGGGCTTCAGAAATTCACCCCTCCACTTT
-	TRBV27	-	TRBJ2-1	CASSLFVGGSSYNEQFF	TGTGCCAGCAGTTTATTTGTGGGAGGAAGCTCCTACAATGAGCAGTTCTTC
-	TRBV7-3	TRBD2	TRBJ2-1	CASSLRRGSLDEQFF	TGTGCCAGCAGCTTAAGGCGCGGGAGTCTGGATGAGCAGTTCTTC
-	TRBV30	-	TRBJ1-3	CAWSVGRSWGNTIYF	TGTGCCTGGAGTGTTGGCCGTTCTTGGGGAAACACCATATATTTT
-	TRBV6-5	TRBD2	TRBJ2-1	CASSYVAGEYEQFF	TGTGCCAGCAGTTACGTAGCGGGAGAGTACGAGCAGTTCTTC
few	TRBV30	-	TRBJ1-2	CAWSGYLGGGGYTF	TGTGCCTGGAGCGGATATTTGGGGGGTGGCGGCTACACCTTC
-	TRBV7-8	TRBD1	TRBJ1-5	CASRGQGDVYQPQHF	TGTGCCAGCAGGGGACAGGGTGACGTCTATCAGCCCCAGCATTTT
-	TRBV27	TRBD2	TRBJ2-1	CASSLEWRLAFEQFF	TGTGCCAGCAGTTTAGAGTGGAGACTAGCATTCGAGCAGTTCTTC
-	TRBV5-6	TRBD2	TRBJ2-5	CASSLGWREGLPETQYF	TGTGCCAGCAGCTTGGGATGGCGGGAGGGGCTCCCAGAGACCCAGTACTTC
-	TRBV5-6	TRBD1	TRBJ1-6	CASSLGQGAYGNSPLHF	TGTGCCAGCAGCTTGGGACAGGGGGCTTATGGTAATTCACCCCTCCACTTT
-	TRBV15	-	TRBJ2-1	CATSRVGSLAPAREQFF	TGTGCCACCAGCAGAGTGGGGAGTCTAGCTCCAGCACGTGAGCAGTTCTTC
-	TRBV5-1	TRBD2	TRBJ2-3	CASSWGIAGGPDTQYF	TGCGCCAGCAGTTGGGGGATAGCGGGAGGACCAGATACGCAGTATTTT
-	TRBV20-1	TRBD1	TRBJ1-2	CSASDSTGGDGYTF	TGCAGTGCTAGTGACTCGACAGGGGGCGATGGCTACACCTTC
once	TRBV7-9	-	TRBJ2-1	CASSREGGKTGKFNEQFF	TGTGCCAGCAGCCGGGAGGGTGGAAAGACAGGGAAATTCAATGAGCAGTTCTTC
-	TRBV28	-	TRBJ2-6	CASRSFRGGTAGANVLTF	TGTGCCAGCAGATCCTTTCGCGGCGGGACGGCTGGGGCCAACGTCCTGACTTTC
-	TRBV28	-	TRBJ1-2	CASSLGVENGYTF	TGTGCCAGCAGCTTAGGTGTAGAAAATGGCTACACCTTC
-	TRBV6-5	TRBD1	TRBJ1-5	CASSRNPGQRQPQHF	TGTGCCAGCAGTAGAAACCCGGGACAGAGACAGCCCCAGCATTTT
few	TRBV6-2/TRBV6-3	-	TRBJ2-2	CASSPPDSSGELFF	TGTGCCAGCAGTCCCCCCGACAGCTCCGGGGAGCTGTTTTTT
once	TRBV5-5	TRBD2	TRBJ2-7	CASSLEGLAGREQYF	TGTGCCAGCAGCTTGGAGGGACTAGCGGGACGTGAGCAGTACTTC
once	TRBV7-2	TRBD1	TRBJ2-1	CASSYGTGEYNEQFF	TGTGCCAGCAGCTATGGGACAGGGGAATACAATGAGCAGTTCTTC
many	TRBV27	TRBD1	TRBJ1-2	CASSLGQGSNYGYTF	TGTGCCAGCAGTTTGGGACAGGGCTCTAACTATGGCTACACCTTC
once	TRBV9	TRBD1	TRBJ1-2	CASSLTGGYGYTF	TGTGCCAGCAGCCTAACAGGGGGCTATGGCTACACCTTC
-	TRBV7-8	-	TRBJ1-5	CASSRGQINQPQHF	TGTGCCAGCAGCCGAGGACAGATCAATCAGCCCCAGCATTTT
-	TRBV28	-	TRBJ1-3	CASVGGAGNTIYF	TGTGCCAGCGTGGGGGGAGCTGGAAACACCATATATTTT
-	TRBV24-1	TRBD2	TRBJ2-3	CATRSTSGGEDTQYF	TGTGCCACCAGATCGACTAGCGGAGGGGAGGATACGCAGTATTTT
-	TRBV6-2/TRBV6-3	TRBD2	TRBJ2-5	CASSYVSGKETQYF	TGTGCCAGCAGTTATGTTAGCGGGAAAGAGACCCAGTACTTC
-	TRBV30	TRBD1	TRBJ2-2	CAWGQGNTGELFF	TGTGCCTGGGGACAGGGGAACACCGGGGAGCTGTTTTTT
-	TRBV5-1	TRBD1	TRBJ2-5	CASSLRQGQETQYF	TGCGCCAGCAGCTTGCGACAGGGCCAAGAGACCCAGTACTTC
-	TRBV28	TRBD2	TRBJ2-7	CASRGEGRYEQYF	TGTGCCAGCAGGGGGGAGGGTCGGTACGAGCAGTACTTC
-	TRBV30	-	TRBJ1-6	CAWSDRNNSPLHF	TGTGCCTGGAGTGACAGGAACAATTCACCCCTCCACTTT